This T cell receptor (beta chain) is from a study of blood T cell repertoires in COVID-19. In the study overall: Sites across the United States, Italy and Spain contributed samples from acute and convalescent COVID-19. The analysed material was cDNA or gDNA that came from T cells, B-cell-depleted T cells, or PBMCs.

A Seattle source enrolled patients during active infection and followed them longitudinally. In the authors' methods: Counts of nucleated cells, estimated from reference gene primer amplification, were obtained. Sequencing was performed with immunoSEQ multiplex PCR; in TCRdb, only in-frame clones are kept and a portion is missing. For V, J and clone size, that table is used; D and trimming come from the DNA. The sample holds about 95,000 clones, approximately 80% seen once. The CDR3 has 14 residues. Per germline, CDR1 SGHAT and CDR2 FQNNGV. After removal of 7 bases from V and 1 base from J, the junction contained 7 bases not matched to a gene.

This TCR was sampled from a man older than 75 with COVID-19, enrolled during active disease. The chain carries TRBV11-2 and TRBJ2-7, with TRBD1 matching 7 bases. The sequenced sample was peripheral blood. CDR3 in DNA: TGTGCCAGCACCGATAGGGGGCGTTCCTACGAGCAGTACTTC. This gives the protein CASTDRGRSYEQYF.